One sample yielded the 17 T cell receptor beta chains listed below, sequenced in a study of T cells in Graves' hyperthyroidism and ophthalmopathy. TCR beta CDR3 sequences were amplified from RNA transcripts. In the first-round RT-PCR of the TCR CDR3, the HTBI primer set was used. TCRdb recomputed calls from the multiplex PCR reads with MiXCR, one row per CDR3 protein. This sample has some 490,000 distinct CDR3 sequences, with roughly 23% found just once. Sequencing was done on a sample of blood. The receptor set was obtained from a woman in her 70s with Graves' ophthalmopathy.

This clonotype was picked up many times. V usage is TRBV20-1 and J usage is TRBJ2-7, with 9 bases lining up with TRBD2. Looked up from germline, CDR1 is DFQATT and CDR2 is SNEGSKA (reference sequence). This CDR3 is 13 amino acids long. J gave up 1 base and V 3 bases, and 1 base lay outside the gene matches. This CDR3 is CSASLAGSYEQYF. The CDR3 coding sequence is TGCAGTGCTAGCCTAGCGGGATCCTACGAGCAGTACTTC.

The chain joins TRBV5-1 to TRBJ2-3, with 9 bases aligning to TRBD1. The germline CDR1 and CDR2 sequences are SGHRS and YFSETQ. The ends lost 0 bases at V and 4 bases at J; junction bases unmatched: 6. This CDR3 is 16 amino acids long. Here the CDR3 DNA reads TGCGCCAGCAGCTTGGTTACAGGGGGCTCCGCAGATACGCAGTATTTT. Its translation is CASSLVTGGSADTQYF.

This clonotype was found a few times. The chain uses TRBV6-1 and TRBJ2-3; 9 bases map to TRBD2. This CDR3 spans 14 amino acids. Trimming took 6 bases from V and 5 from J; bases not matched to a gene: 6. Per the germline V gene, CDR1 is MNHNS and CDR2 is SASEGT. In DNA form, the CDR3 reads TGTGCCAGCAGGAGAGGCGGGGGGGGAGATACGCAGTATTTT. Encoded protein: CASRRGGGGDTQYF.

Many counts were recorded for this clonotype. V and J are TRBV4-3 and TRBJ2-2; perhaps TRBD2 as D (5 bases). V was trimmed by 2 bases and J by 4 bases, leaving 17 bases between them. CDR1 and CDR2 from the germline V gene are LGHNA and YSLEER. This CDR3 has 17 residues. The CDR3 DNA sequence: TGCGCCAGCAGCCAAAAAGAACCGGGATCTTCCACCGGGGAGCTGTTTTTT. It is translated as CASSQKEPGSSTGELFF.

Ten or more counts support this clonotype. The genes are TRBV6-1 and TRBJ2-5; 13 bases are shared with TRBD2. Germline trimming cut 5 bases from V and 0 bases from J; bases unmatched to any gene: 3. Germline assignment: CDR1 MNHNS and CDR2 SASEGT. The CDR3 is 16 amino acids. CDR3 protein: CASSTGLAGNQETQYF. The DNA for the CDR3 is TGTGCCAGCAGTACGGGACTAGCGGGGAACCAAGAGACCCAGTACTTC.

The chain employs TRBV3-1 and TRBJ2-3; 8 bases line up with TRBD2. The trim removed 3 bases at V and 2 bases at J, leaving 7 bases unmatched. CDR3 length equals 16 residues. Looked up from germline, CDR1 is LGHDT and CDR2 is YNNKEL (reference sequence). This CDR3 is CASSHGSGTPTDTQYF. Written as DNA, the CDR3 is TGTGCCAGCAGCCACGGTAGCGGGACACCCACAGATACGCAGTATTTT.

This clonotype was detected only a few times. This may arise from a read error, as a much more abundant clone is one base away. This rearrangement joins TRBV5-8 to TRBJ1-1, with a weak D call TRBD1 (6 bases). V lost 3 bases and J lost 1, with 7 bases in between. This CDR3 region has 13 residues. Germline V gives CDR1 SGHTS, CDR2 YDEGEE. CDR3 region: CASSWGQNTEAFF. CDR3 nucleotide sequence: TGTGCCAGCAGCTGGGGACAGAACACTGAAGCTTTCTTT.

This clonotype was seen at least ten times. J is TRBJ2-1 and V is TRBV7-2, with 7 bases matching TRBD2. V was clipped by 3 bases and J by 7 bases; unmatched bases: 6. Per the germline V gene, CDR1 is SGHTA and CDR2 is FQGNSA. This CDR3 contains 14 residues. The CDR3 loop is CASSFPLAGNEQFF. The CDR3 DNA reads as TGTGCCAGCAGCTTTCCGTTAGCGGGTAATGAGCAGTTCTTC.

Worth noting for this clonotype: A much larger clonotype is one base distant, so this may be a read error. The rearrangement joins TRBV13 to TRBJ1-1; no reliable D call. There are 14 residues in the CDR3. CDR1 and CDR2 from the germline V gene are PRHDT and FYEKMQ (reference sequence). CDR3 protein: CAGSLERVNTEAFF. The DNA of the CDR3 is TGTGCCGGCAGCTTAGAGAGGGTGAACACTGAAGCTTTCTTT.

The gene calls are TRBV9 and TRBJ2-5; the D is unclear. The V end was cut by 0 bases, the J end by 5 bases, with 8 bases between. This CDR3 is built from 13 residues. The germline V gene encodes CDR1 SGDLS and CDR2 YYNGEE. CDR3 sequence (DNA): TGTGCCAGCAGCGTAGGTGGCTTTGAGACCCAGTACTTC. Translating it yields CASSVGGFETQYF.

The chain is built from TRBV12-3 or TRBV12-4 and TRBJ2-3; TRBD2 agrees at 8 bases. The trim removed 4 bases at V and 6 bases at J, leaving 3 bases unmatched. The length of the CDR3 is 13 residues. The CDR3 DNA sequence: TGTGCCAGCAGTTGGAGCGGGGGCGATACGCAGTATTTT. Amino acid sequence: CASSWSGGDTQYF.

The chain has TRBV11-2 and TRBJ2-7; 9 positions agree with TRBD1. The CDR3 consists of 13 residues. The junction had 2 bases not matched to a gene; V was cut back by 4 bases and J by 4 bases. Germline V gene data show CDR1 as SGHAT and CDR2 as FQNNGV. CDR3 amino acids: CASSWDREYEQYF. The CDR3 bases are TGTGCCAGCAGCTGGGACAGGGAATACGAGCAGTACTTC.

The chain couples TRBV29-1 to TRBJ1-2; possible D gene TRBD1, 5 bases. CDR1 SQVTM and CDR2 ANQGSEA come from the germline V gene. V was clipped by 4 bases and J by 4 bases, with 13 bases between them. The CDR3 has 13 amino acids. The DNA of the CDR3 is TGCAGCGTTGCAGGGTTGGTAGGCTATGGCTACACCTTC. Its translation is CSVAGLVGYGYTF.

The table lists this clonotype with a few counts. The CDR3 here is CASSYLGTDTEAFF. The CDR3, as DNA: TGTGCCAGCAGTTACCTCGGGACAGACACTGAAGCTTTCTTT. This chain uses TRBV6-5 with TRBJ1-1; 7 nucleotides match TRBD1. CDR1 and CDR2 from the germline V gene are MNHEY and SVGAGI. This CDR3 is built from 14 residues. With 2 bases clipped from V and 3 bases from J, the junction kept 3 bases outside the gene matches.

This clonotype was counted a few times. The chain uses TRBV10-1 and TRBJ2-1; 7 bases are a match to TRBD2. V trimming: 9 bases; J trimming: 7 bases; junction bases outside the gene matches: 15. The CDR3 loop spans 15 amino acids. The V gene's germline CDR1 is WNHNN and CDR2 SYGVQD (reference sequence). CDR3 loop: CARSGRAGAANEQFF. For the CDR3, the DNA is TGCGCCAGATCCGGTCGGGCGGGAGCGGCAAATGAGCAGTTCTTC.

This clonotype was recorded a few times. The rearrangement joins TRBV11-2 to TRBJ2-3, with D possibly matching TRBD1 (5 bases). The CDR3 consists of 17 residues. V was clipped by 4 bases and J by 1 base, with 18 bases between them. CDR1 is SGHAT, CDR2 FQNNGV, per germline. CDR3: CASSWSKMGLGTDTQYF. The CDR3 bases are TGTGCCAGCAGCTGGTCGAAGATGGGGCTGGGCACAGATACGCAGTATTTT. The whole variable domain, filled in from reference TRBV11-2 and TRBJ2-3, reads EAGVAQSPRYKIIEKRQSVAFWCNPISGHATLYWYQQILGQGPKLLIQFQNNGVVDDSQLPKDRFSAERLKGVDSTLKIQPAKLEDSAVYLCASSWSKMGLGTDTQYFGPGTRLTVL.

This clonotype occurred a few times. V and J are TRBV30 and TRBJ1-2; D remains ambiguous. This CDR3 has 12 residues. V dropped 5 bases and J dropped 4 bases, with 11 bases sitting between them. The germline gives CDR1 GTSNPN, CDR2 SVGIG (reference sequence). In nucleotides, the CDR3 is TGTGCCTGGGAGCAGATGGCCTATGGCTACACCTTC. It codes for CAWEQMAYGYTF. Supplemented by reference TRBV30 and TRBJ1-2, the full variable domain reads SQTIHQWPATLVQPVGSPLSLECTVEGTSNPNLYWYRQAAGRGLQLLFYSVGIGQISSEVPQNLSASRPQDRQFILSSKKLLLSDSGFYLCAWEQMAYGYTFGSGTRLTVV.